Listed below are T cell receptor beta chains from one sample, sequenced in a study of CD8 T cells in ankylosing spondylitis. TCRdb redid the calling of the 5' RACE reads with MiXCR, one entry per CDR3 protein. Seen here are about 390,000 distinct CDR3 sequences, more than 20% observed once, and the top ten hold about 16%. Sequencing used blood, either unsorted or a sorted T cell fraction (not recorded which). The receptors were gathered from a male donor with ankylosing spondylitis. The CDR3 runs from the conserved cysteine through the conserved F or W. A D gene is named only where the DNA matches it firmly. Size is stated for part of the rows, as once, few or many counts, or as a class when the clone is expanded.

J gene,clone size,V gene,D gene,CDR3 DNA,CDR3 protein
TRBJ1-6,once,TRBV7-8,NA,TGTGCCAGCAGCAATGGACAAGATAATTCACCCCTCCACTTT,CASSNGQDNSPLHF
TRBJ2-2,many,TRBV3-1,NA,TGTGCCAGCAGCCGGAGCATAACCGGGGAGCTGTTTTTT,CASSRSITGELFF
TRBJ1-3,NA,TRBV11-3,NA,TGTGCCAGCAGCCTTGGGTGGGGGAACGGAAACACCATATATTTT,CASSLGWGNGNTIYF
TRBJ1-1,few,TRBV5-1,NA,TGCGCCAGCAGCTGGGACAAGAACACTGAAGCTTTCTTT,CASSWDKNTEAFF
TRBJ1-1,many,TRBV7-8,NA,TGTGCCAGCAGCTTAGCGTTGGGGAGGACTGAAGCTTTCTTT,CASSLALGRTEAFF
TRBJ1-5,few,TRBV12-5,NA,TGTGCTAGTGGTTTGGTCAGGTCGACCAAGGGAGGGGATTATAGCAATCAGCCCCAGCATTTT,CASGLVRSTKGGDYSNQPQHF
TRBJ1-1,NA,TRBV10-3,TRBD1,TGTGCCATCAGGGAGGGACAGGTCGGCACTGAAGCTTTCTTT,CAIREGQVGTEAFF
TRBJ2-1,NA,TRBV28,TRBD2,TGTGCCACCGGGACTAGAAGCTACAATGAGCAGTTCTTC,CATGTRSYNEQFF
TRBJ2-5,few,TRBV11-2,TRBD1,TGTGCCAGCAGCCTCAACAGGGGCTGGGGGGAGACCCAGTACTTC,CASSLNRGWGETQYF
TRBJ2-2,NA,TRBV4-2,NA,TGTGCCAGCAGCCAACAAACCGGGGCAGGAAGGACCGGGGAGCTGTTTTTT,CASSQQTGAGRTGELFF
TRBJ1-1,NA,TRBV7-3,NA,TGTGCCAGCAGCTTATATGGGGGGCGACCCATGAACACTGAAGCTTTCTTT,CASSLYGGRPMNTEAFF
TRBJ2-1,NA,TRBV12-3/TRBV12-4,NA,TGTGCCAGCAGCCAGGAACAGGGTTCCCACAATGAGCAGTTCTTC,CASSQEQGSHNEQFF
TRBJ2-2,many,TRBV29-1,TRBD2,TGCAGCGTTGAAGATCCACTAGCGGGAGAATCCGGGGAGCTGTTTTTT,CSVEDPLAGESGELFF
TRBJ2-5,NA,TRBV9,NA,TGTGCCAGCAGCCTCACGCCCGGGGGCTTCAGTGAGACCCAGTACTTC,CASSLTPGGFSETQYF
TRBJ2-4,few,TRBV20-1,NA,TGCAGTGCTAGAGTAGTAGACAGCCGCCCATCCAAAAACATTCAGTACTTC,CSARVVDSRPSKNIQYF
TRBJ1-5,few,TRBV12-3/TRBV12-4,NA,TGTGCCAGCAGTTTACGGGGGGAACAGCCCCAGCATTTT,CASSLRGEQPQHF
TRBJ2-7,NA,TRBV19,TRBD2,TGTGCCAGTAGTATTGGACTAGGTTACGAGCAGTACTTC,CASSIGLGYEQYF
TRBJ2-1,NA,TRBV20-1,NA,TGCAGTGCTAGTCGATACTCCTACAATGAGCAGTTCTTC,CSASRYSYNEQFF
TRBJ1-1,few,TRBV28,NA,TGTGCCAGCAGTTTTCCGGGGGTAAATCGAGCTTTCTTT,CASSFPGVNRAFF
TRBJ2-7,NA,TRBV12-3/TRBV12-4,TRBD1,TGTGCCAGCAGTTTTGGACAGGGAACCTACGAGCAGTACTTC,CASSFGQGTYEQYF
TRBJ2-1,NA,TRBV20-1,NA,TGCAGTGCTACCCCTCCGGGGACCTACGAAGAGCAGTTCTTC,CSATPPGTYEEQFF
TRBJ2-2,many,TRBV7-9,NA,TGTGCCAGGGATTTGAACACCGGGGAGCTGTTTTTT,CARDLNTGELFF
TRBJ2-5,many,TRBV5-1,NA,TGCGCCAGCAGCTTGGAGGGGGATACAGCGGTAGGGACCCAGTACTTC,CASSLEGDTAVGTQYF
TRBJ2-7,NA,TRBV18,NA,TGTGCCAGCTCACCCCCGGCAAACTTGTACGAGGAGCAGTACTTC,CASSPPANLYEEQYF
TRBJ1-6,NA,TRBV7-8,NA,TGTGCCAGCAGCTCCCCCGAAGGACAGCCAAACTTT,CASSSPEGQPNF
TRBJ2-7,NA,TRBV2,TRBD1,TGTGCCAGCAGTGACGGACAGGGGACTCCCGCCTACGAGCAGTACTTC,CASSDGQGTPAYEQYF
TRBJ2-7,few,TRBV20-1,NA,TGCAGTGCTAGCAAACTAGGTAGGGGTATGAACGAGCAGTACTTC,CSASKLGRGMNEQYF
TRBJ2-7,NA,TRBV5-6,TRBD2,TGTGCCAGCAGGCTTAGCGGGAGTCCCACCTACGAGCAGTACTTC,CASRLSGSPTYEQYF
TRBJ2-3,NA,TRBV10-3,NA,TGTGCCGTCACGCGGGACGTCAGCACAGATACGCAGTATTTT,CAVTRDVSTDTQYF
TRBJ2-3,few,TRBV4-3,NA,TGCGCCAGCAGCCAAGGGGTTAGGGGCCGCACAGATACGCAGTATTTT,CASSQGVRGRTDTQYF
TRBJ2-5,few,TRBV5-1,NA,TGCGCCAGCAGCTTGGGATCGGCGGGAAGGCCCCCAGAGACCCAGTACTTC,CASSLGSAGRPPETQYF
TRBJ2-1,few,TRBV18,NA,TGTGCCAGCTCACCGGAGCAGGCTGGAGAGCAGTTCTTC,CASSPEQAGEQFF
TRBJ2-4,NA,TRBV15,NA,TGTGCCACCAGCACCCAATACACAGGAAACATTCAGTACTTC,CATSTQYTGNIQYF
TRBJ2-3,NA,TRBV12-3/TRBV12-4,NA,TGTGCCAGCAGTTTGGGGGGAGTTCAGCATACGCAGTATTTT,CASSLGGVQHTQYF
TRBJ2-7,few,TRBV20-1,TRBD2,TGCAGTGCTCCCGGACGGACTAGCGGGATCCACGAGCAGTACTTC,CSAPGRTSGIHEQYF
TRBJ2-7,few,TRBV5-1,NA,TGCGCCAGCAGCGTCCGGGCTGGGCATTACGAGCAGTACTTC,CASSVRAGHYEQYF
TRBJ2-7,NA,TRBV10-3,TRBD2,TGTGCCATCAGTGTAGCGGGGGGGAGCTCCTACGAGCAGTACTTC,CAISVAGGSSYEQYF
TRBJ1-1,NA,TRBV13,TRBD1,TGTGCCAGCAGCTTTAACACAGGGGGCGGCACTGAAGCTTTCTTT,CASSFNTGGGTEAFF
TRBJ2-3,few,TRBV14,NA,TGTGCCAGCAGCCCCCACGTCGGGAGTGGGACAGATACGCAGTATTTT,CASSPHVGSGTDTQYF
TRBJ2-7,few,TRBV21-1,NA,TGTGCCAGCAGCAAAGATCTAGCGGGGTCCTACGAGCAGTACTTC,CASSKDLAGSYEQYF
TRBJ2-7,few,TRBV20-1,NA,TGCAGTGCTACCCAGGGTCACTACGAGCAGTACTTC,CSATQGHYEQYF
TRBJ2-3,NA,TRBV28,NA,TGTGCCAGCAGTTTAGCGCAGGGGCCAGATACGCAGTATTTT,CASSLAQGPDTQYF
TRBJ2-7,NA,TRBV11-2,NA,TGTGCCAGCAGCTTCGAATCCAGGCACTACGAGCAGTACTTC,CASSFESRHYEQYF
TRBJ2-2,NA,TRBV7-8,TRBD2,TGTGCCAGCAGCCCACCCCCTTACGGGAGGGCCGTGGCCGGGGAGCTGTTTTTT,CASSPPPYGRAVAGELFF
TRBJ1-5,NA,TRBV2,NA,TGTGCCAGCATGAGTAGCAATCAGCCCCAGCATTTT,CASMSSNQPQHF
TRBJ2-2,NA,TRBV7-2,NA,TGTGCCAGCAGCTTCTGGCGGACCACCGGGGAGCTGTTTTTT,CASSFWRTTGELFF
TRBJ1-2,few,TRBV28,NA,TGTGCCAGCAGTTTCATCAGGCGGGGGGGGTATGGCTACACCTTC,CASSFIRRGGYGYTF
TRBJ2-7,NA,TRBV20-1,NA,TGCAGTGCTAGGTCTCCGGGACTCCTCCGGAGCGAGCAGTACTTC,CSARSPGLLRSEQYF
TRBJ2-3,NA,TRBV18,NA,TGTGCCAGCTCACCACCTAGCTTTCGCACAGATACGCAGTATTTT,CASSPPSFRTDTQYF
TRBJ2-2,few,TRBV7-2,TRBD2,TGTGCCAGCAGCCCCACTAGCGGGAGGTTCTTCGGGGAGCTGTTTTTT,CASSPTSGRFFGELFF
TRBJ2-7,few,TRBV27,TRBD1,TGTGCCAGCAGTACCAGGGGGCTGGACGAGCAGTACTTC,CASSTRGLDEQYF
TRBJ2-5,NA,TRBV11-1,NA,TGTGCCAGCAGCTTCAGCTCAACAGGGAAAGAGACCCAGTACTTC,CASSFSSTGKETQYF
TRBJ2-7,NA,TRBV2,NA,TGTGCCAGCAGCCGATCCCAGGGAGGTTCCTACGAGCAGTACTTC,CASSRSQGGSYEQYF
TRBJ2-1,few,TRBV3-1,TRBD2,TGTGCCAGCAGCCAATGGGGGACTAGCGGGAGCAATGAGCAGTTCTTC,CASSQWGTSGSNEQFF